This note documents a single TCR beta chain sequence. The antigen is not known. These data belong to a study of cytomegalovirus exposure and HLA in healthy donors. Across the study: From HLA-typed donors, an early data release held 70 million to 100 million unique TCRs.

Study results and caveats: In vitro, a few CMV-associated chains proved specific for CMV antigens. In an earlier analysis, productive rearrangement rates for most beta V segments clustered near 90% or 30%.

Trimming cost V 1 base and J 9 bases, with 16 bases left between them. The CDR3 is 14 residues long. Germline CDR1 and CDR2: SGHNT and YYREEE (reference sequence). Researchers ran the PCR with 60 Vbeta and 13 Jbeta primers. Using immunoSEQ multiplex PCR, the repertoire was profiled, and TCRdb retains in-frame clones only, with some absent. The sample includes about 99,000 clones, 65% to 80% seen only once; the top ten take about a tenth. The origin of this receptor is a woman between 18 and 29 years old in good health and CMV-seropositive. The chain uses TRBV5-4 and TRBJ1-1; tentatively, D is TRBD1 (5 bases). Sequences were obtained from PBMCs. The CDR3: CASSLNAPGDQAFF. The CDR3 nucleotides are TGTGCCAGCAGCTTGAACGCCCCGGGGGATCAAGCTTTCTTT. Full variable domain (remainder filled in from reference TRBV5-4 and TRBJ1-1): ETGVTQSPTHLIKTRGQQVTLRCSSQSGHNTVSWYQQALGQGPQFIFQYYREEENGRGNFPPRFSGLQFPNYSSELNVNALELDDSALYLCASSLNAPGDQAFFGQGTRLTVV.